What follows are 29 T cell receptor beta chains derived from one specimen sequenced in a study of blood T cell repertoires in COVID-19. This table comes from immunoSEQ multiplex PCR, and its TCRdb copy is limited to in-frame clones, with some not included. This sample yields about 360,000 clones, of which less than 90% are seen a single time; roughly 7.1% belongs to the top ten. Sequencing input: peripheral blood. These receptors originate from a woman in her sixties or seventies with COVID-19, enrolled during active disease.

The chain combines TRBV3-1 (or the pseudogene TRBV3-2) with TRBJ1-1; no firm D call. The CDR3 loop spans 13 amino acids. With 1 base removed from V and 1 base from J, the gap between germline ends came to 4 bases. From germline, CDR1 is LGHDT and CDR2 YNNKEL (reference sequence). The CDR3 loop reads CASSQGRNTEAFF. For the CDR3, the DNA is TGTGCCAGCAGCCAAGGGAGGAACACTGAAGCTTTCTTT.

This chain's CDR3 is CASSLAGRAREKLFF. The CDR3 DNA is TGCGCCAGCAGCTTGGCTGGCAGGGCGAGGGAAAAACTGTTTTTT. The J gene is TRBJ1-4, the V gene TRBV5-1, with a weak D call TRBD1 (5 bases). The CDR3 consists of 15 residues. Trimming removed 0 bases at V and 8 bases at J, with 14 bases between. Per germline, CDR1 SGHRS and CDR2 YFSETQ.

The V call is TRBV5-4, the J call TRBJ1-3; D is perhaps TRBD1 (6 bases). The V end was cut by 5 bases, the J end by 6 bases, with 15 bases between. CDR1 is SGHNT, CDR2 YYREEE, per germline (reference sequence). This CDR3 has 14 residues. The CDR3 DNA reads TGTGCCAGCAGTCCACAGGGAACGCCAAACACCATATATTTT. It encodes CASSPQGTPNTIYF.

This clone was observed a few times. CDR3 in amino acids: CASSTGSADTQYF. For the CDR3, the DNA is TGCGCCAGCAGCACCGGGTCTGCAGATACGCAGTATTTT. The chain uses TRBV5-1 and TRBJ2-3; D unresolved. Germline CDR1 is SGHRS and CDR2 is YFSETQ. Deletions cut 4 bases from V and 4 bases from J, with 10 bases between. The CDR3 totals 13 residues.

This chain joins TRBV7-6 and TRBJ2-1; 10 bases align to TRBD2. The CDR3 is made up of 16 amino acids. V shed 4 bases and J 7 bases; nucleotides not matched to a gene: 10. The germline CDR1 and CDR2 sequences are SGHVS and FNYEAQ. Written as DNA, the CDR3 is TGTGCCAGCAGCTCCAGAGCGGGGGGGTTATGGAATGAGCAGTTCTTC. Residues: CASSSRAGGLWNEQFF.

The chain has TRBV12-3 or TRBV12-4 and TRBJ2-5; D call uncertain. Trimming removed 6 bases at V and 1 base at J, with 9 bases between. This CDR3 contains 13 residues. The CDR3 DNA follows: TGTGCCAGCAGCTCGAGTCCCCAAGAGACCCAGTACTTC. It is translated as CASSSSPQETQYF.

The chain joins TRBV25-1 to TRBJ2-3, with D possibly TRBD2 on 5 matching bases. The germline V and J ends were trimmed by 3 bases and 11 bases, with 9 bases remaining between them. Germline V gene sequence: CDR1 MGHDK, CDR2 SYGVNS. This CDR3 is built from 11 residues. The CDR3 nucleotides are TGTGCCAGCAGTGAGGGCGGAGGGCAGTATTTT. Translation: CASSEGGGQYF.

The chain recombines TRBV18 with TRBJ2-3, with 15 bases identical to TRBD2. The length of the CDR3 is 17 residues. The germline V gene encodes CDR1 KGHSH and CDR2 LQKENI. J was trimmed by 5 bases and V by 2 bases; bases with no gene match: 5. CDR3 protein: CASSPRTSGGERDTQYF. CDR3 in DNA: TGTGCCAGCTCACCAAGGACTAGCGGGGGGGAGAGAGATACGCAGTATTTT. The full variable domain, its missing parts supplied by reference TRBV18 and TRBJ2-3, is NAGVMQNPRHLVRRRGQEARLRCSPMKGHSHVYWYRQLPEEGLKFMVYLQKENIIDESGMPKERFSAEFPKEGPSILRIQQVVRGDSAAYFCASSPRTSGGERDTQYFGPGTRLTVL.

This clone was detected only once. This rearrangement joins TRBV30 to TRBJ2-1; possibly TRBD1 for D (6 bases). The CDR3 covers 11 residues. Germline CDR1 and CDR2: GTSNPN and SVGIG (reference sequence). The V end lost 1 base, the J end lost 12 bases, and 10 bases lay between the germline ends. The CDR3 is CAWSAAGVQFF. The CDR3 DNA follows: TGTGCCTGGAGTGCTGCAGGGGTGCAGTTCTTC.

The chain uses TRBV9 and TRBJ1-2, with D tentatively TRBD1 (5 bases). V gave up 4 bases and J gave up 6 bases, with 10 bases separating them. Germline CDR1 reads SGDLS; CDR2 reads YYNGEE. CDR3 length: 12 amino acids. CDR3: CASSPPTDGYTF. DNA for the CDR3: TGTGCCAGCAGCCCCCCGACAGATGGCTACACCTTC.

The V and J genes are TRBV10-3 and TRBJ2-3, with D unresolved. CDR3 size: 13 residues. Trimming took off 7 bases at V and 1 base at J, with 9 bases between the two ends. Looked up from germline, CDR1 is ENHRY and CDR2 is SYGVKD. In DNA, the CDR3 is TGTGCCATCAAGAGCAGCGGCACAGATACGCAGTATTTT. It codes for CAIKSSGTDTQYF.

The V call is TRBV7-9, the J call TRBJ1-6; 10 nucleotides line up with TRBD1. The CDR3 runs to 12 residues. The ends lost 9 bases at V and 8 bases at J; junction bases unmatched: 1. Germline V lookup: CDR1 SEHNR, CDR2 FQNEAQ (reference sequence). CDR3 sequence (DNA): TGTGCCAGTGGGACAGGGGATTCACCCCTCCACTTT. This sequence encodes CASGTGDSPLHF.

This clone was counted a few times. This sequence joins TRBV7-8 and TRBJ1-1; possible D gene TRBD1, 6 bases. V lost 3 bases and J lost 3, with 17 bases in between. From germline, CDR1 is SGHVS and CDR2 FQNEAQ. The CDR3 is 16 amino acids. This CDR3 is CASSFPFGQSDTEAFF. For the CDR3, the DNA is TGTGCCAGCAGCTTCCCCTTCGGACAGAGCGACACTGAAGCTTTCTTT. The whole variable domain, filled in from reference TRBV7-8 and TRBJ1-1, reads GAGVSQSPRYKVAKRGQDVALRCDPISGHVSLFWYQQALGQGPEFLTYFQNEAQLDKSGLPSDRFFAERPEGSVSTLKIQRTQQEDSAVYLCASSFPFGQSDTEAFFGQGTRLTVV.

This chain joins TRBV3-1 (or the pseudogene TRBV3-2) and TRBJ1-3; TRBD1 is a possible D gene (5 bases). The germline V gene encodes CDR1 LGHDT and CDR2 YNNKEL (reference sequence). Trimming pared 0 bases from V and 2 bases from J, leaving 8 bases between. CDR3 length: 15 amino acids. The CDR3 DNA reads as TGTGCCAGCAGCCAAGACCGGGGGGCTGGAAACACCATATATTTT. This encodes CASSQDRGAGNTIYF.

The CDR3 loop reads CASSVLAGGYNEQFF. CDR3 sequence (DNA): TGCGCCAGCAGCGTACTAGCGGGGGGGTACAATGAGCAGTTCTTC. J is TRBJ2-1 and V is TRBV5-1; 13 bases agree with TRBD2. V lost 4 bases and J lost 4; bases outside the gene matches: 2. The CDR3 spans 15 residues. Per the germline V gene, CDR1 is SGHRS and CDR2 is YFSETQ.

The genes are TRBV5-4 and TRBJ1-6; maybe TRBD1 (6 bases). V lost 5 bases to trimming and J lost 10 bases, with 13 bases between them. This CDR3 spans 13 amino acids. The germline CDR1 and CDR2 sequences are SGHNT and YYREEE (reference sequence). The CDR3 DNA follows: TGTGCCAGCAGTCCTAACAGGGAGTCACCCCTCCACTTT. Protein sequence: CASSPNRESPLHF.

Note on this clone: A read error may be the cause here, since a much bigger clone is one base away. The same CDR3 arises from other DNA sequences in this sample as well. This chain uses TRBV5-4 with TRBJ1-2, with a possible D match to TRBD1 (6 bases). Trimming took 2 bases from V and 4 from J, leaving 9 bases between them. This CDR3 comprises 13 residues. Germline CDR1 is SGHNT and CDR2 is YYREEE (reference sequence). CDR3 loop: CASSFGGAYGYTF. The CDR3 nucleotides read TGTGCCAGCAGCTTTGGGGGGGCCTATGGCTACACCTTC.

V and J are TRBV15 and TRBJ2-7, with TRBD1 matching over 11 bases. J gave up 7 bases and V 1 base, and 3 bases lay outside the gene matches. The CDR3 sequence is 14 residues long. Germline V gene lookup returns CDR1 LNHNV and CDR2 YYDKDF (reference sequence). The CDR3 DNA reads as TGTGCCACCAGCAGAGGGACAGGGGGCAAGGAGCAGTACTTC. Its translation is CATSRGTGGKEQYF.

The chain couples TRBV18 to TRBJ2-3, with TRBD1 matching over 7 bases. Looked up from germline, CDR1 is KGHSH and CDR2 is LQKENI. The CDR3 length is 15 residues. Trimming removed 1 base from V and 5 bases from J; junction bases left unmatched: 6. In nucleotides, the CDR3 is TGTGCCAGCTCACCACTAGGGGGCGGTGGAGATACGCAGTATTTT. This translates into CASSPLGGGGDTQYF.

The chain uses TRBV12-3 or TRBV12-4 and TRBJ1-1; a possible D gene is TRBD1 (6 bases). CDR3 size: 13 residues. V dropped 4 bases and J dropped 1 base, with 7 bases sitting between them. The CDR3 bases are TGTGCCAGCAGTTCGGACAGGAACACTGAAGCTTTCTTT. It encodes CASSSDRNTEAFF.

This chain links TRBV2 with TRBJ1-3; D uncertain. Looked up from germline, CDR1 is SNHLY and CDR2 is FYNNEI. CDR3 length: 15 residues. Trimming shortened V by 1 base and J by 1 base, and 8 bases separated the two germline ends. The CDR3 DNA reads TGTGCCAGCAGTGAAGGGAGTAGGTCTGGAAACACCATATATTTT. The encoded protein is CASSEGSRSGNTIYF.

The chain links TRBV30 to TRBJ1-1, with D perhaps matching TRBD1 (6 bases). Per germline, CDR1 GTSNPN and CDR2 SVGIG (reference sequence). The CDR3 consists of 12 residues. V was shortened by 2 bases and J by 7 bases, with 11 bases between the two germline ends. The CDR3 DNA is TGTGCCTGGAGTTACAGGGAGGGTGAAGCTTTCTTT. Protein product: CAWSYREGEAFF.

V usage is TRBV7-9 and J usage is TRBJ1-1; D is unclear. The germline V gene encodes CDR1 SEHNR and CDR2 FQNEAQ (reference sequence). The CDR3 is 15 residues long. V was trimmed by 1 base and J by 1 base, leaving 10 bases between them. This CDR3 reads CASSLVPSPNTEAFF. The CDR3 nucleotides are TGTGCCAGCAGCTTAGTGCCCAGTCCGAACACTGAAGCTTTCTTT.

The rearrangement links TRBV7-2 to TRBJ1-3; D ambiguous. The CDR3 runs to 17 residues. CDR1 is SGHTA, CDR2 FQGNSA, per germline. Trimming took 5 bases from V and 0 from J, leaving 17 bases between them. In nucleotides, the CDR3 is TGTGCCAGCAGCCGCCGTTCACTAGCGGACTCTGGAAACACCATATATTTT. Its protein product is CASSRRSLADSGNTIYF.

This clone turned up a few times. V and J are TRBV10-3 and TRBJ1-1; 8 bases fit TRBD1. This CDR3 contains 15 residues. Trimming at V came to 2 bases and at J to 6 bases, leaving 8 bases not matched to a gene. CDR1 and CDR2 (germline): ENHRY, SYGVKD. CDR3 nucleotides: TGTGCCATCAGTGAGAGGGCGACAGGGGACCCTGAAGCTTTCTTT. Protein: CAISERATGDPEAFF.

The chain recombines TRBV6-5 with TRBJ2-3; 7 nucleotides align to TRBD1. CDR1 and CDR2 (germline): MNHEY, SVGAGI. V lost 6 bases to trimming and J lost 0 bases; unmatched junction nucleotides: 6. There are 15 residues in the CDR3. CDR3 loop: CASSLQGQSTDTQYF. The DNA for the CDR3 is TGTGCCAGCAGCCTTCAGGGACAGAGCACAGATACGCAGTATTTT.

This chain links TRBV4-2 with TRBJ2-7, with D possibly being TRBD2 (5 bases). The CDR3 totals 18 residues. Germline-derived CDR1 and CDR2 are LGHNA and YNFKEQ. Trimming took 0 bases from V and 0 from J, leaving 18 bases between them. The CDR3 bases are TGTGCCAGCAGCCAAGATCTTGCGGGCCCTCATATCTCCTACGAGCAGTACTTC. Amino acids: CASSQDLAGPHISYEQYF.

This clone was observed once. The rearrangement links TRBV11-3 to TRBJ2-7; possibly TRBD1 for D (5 bases). V gave up 5 bases and J gave up 3 bases, with 11 bases separating them. The CDR3 sequence is 13 residues long. Germline CDR1 is SGHNT and CDR2 is YENEEA. CDR3 residues: CASSKGANYEQYF. As DNA, the CDR3 is TGTGCCAGCAGCAAAGGGGCTAACTACGAGCAGTACTTC.

In this sample, this clone turned up many times. J is TRBJ2-2 and V is TRBV18; 8 bases match TRBD2. The V gene end was trimmed by 1 base and the J gene end by 1 base; junction bases not matched to a gene: 5. The CDR3 spans 17 residues. From germline, CDR1 is KGHSH and CDR2 LQKENI. DNA of the CDR3: TGTGCCAGCTCACCACTCAGCCTAGCGGGGAACACCGGGGAGCTGTTTTTT. It is translated as CASSPLSLAGNTGELFF.